This T cell receptor beta chain was obtained from a study of blood T cell repertoires in COVID-19. Overall study context: The study drew acute and convalescent COVID-19 samples from the United States, Italy and Spain. PBMCs, B-cell-depleted T cells, or T cells provided the cDNA or gDNA that made up the material.

This clone appeared a single time. Trimming took off 0 bases at V and 0 bases at J, with 6 bases between the two ends. CDR3 length equals 15 residues. The germline V gene has CDR1 LGHDT and CDR2 YNNKEL (reference sequence). In the source study's methods: The authors estimated nucleated cell counts from reference gene primer amplification. Assay: immunoSEQ multiplex PCR; the TCRdb copy retains only in-frame clones and omits some. V and J calls and clone size are those listed in that table; D and trimming were worked out from the DNA. The sample consists of some 98,000 clones, around 82% of them appearing once.

This chain connects TRBV3-1 (or the pseudogene TRBV3-2) to TRBJ1-3; D is unclear. The TCR sequence derives from a man between 65 and 85 years old with active or convalescent COVID-19. The sample taken for sequencing was peripheral blood. CDR3 sequence: CASSQEAYSGNTIYF. CDR3 DNA: TGTGCCAGCAGCCAAGAAGCATACTCTGGAAACACCATATATTTT.